This TCR beta chain was obtained from a study of control samples from healthy donors and cancer patients. This CDR3 is 15 amino acids long. Trimming stripped 0 bases from V and 2 bases from J, with 11 bases between. CDR1 is LGHNA and CDR2 is YNFKEQ in the germline V gene. Clones were read by immunoSEQ multiplex PCR, and TCRdb kept only the in-frame ones, dropping some. The sample contains some 120,000 clones, approximately 90% of which appear only once. The sample taken for sequencing was blood. The rearrangement joins TRBV4-2 to TRBJ2-7; perhaps TRBD1 as D (6 bases). The sequence was obtained from a woman between 18 and 30 years old in good health. The CDR3 bases are TGTGCCAGCAGCCAAGAAATAGGACAGCCCTACGAGCAGTACTTC. Translated: CASSQEIGQPYEQYF.